One sample yielded the 31 T cell receptor beta chains listed below, sequenced in a study of blood T cell repertoires in COVID-19. Profiling relied on immunoSEQ multiplex PCR, and the TCRdb table lists in-frame clones only, not all of them. This sample has 120,000 to 150,000 clones, with 84% found just once. The sample consisted of peripheral blood. The source is a human donor in a cohort sampled during active COVID-19.

V and J are TRBV2 and TRBJ2-1; D gene ambiguous. Trimming took off 3 bases at V and 9 bases at J, with 12 bases between the two ends. This CDR3 has 13 amino acids. Germline V gene lookup returns CDR1 SNHLY and CDR2 FYNNEI. The CDR3 DNA reads TGTGCCAGCAGTGAGGAGAGTTTGGGTGAGCAGTTCTTC. It specifies CASSEESLGEQFF.

The chain joins TRBV3-1 (or the pseudogene TRBV3-2) to TRBJ2-7, with 11 positions matching TRBD1. This CDR3 spans 20 amino acids. CDR1 is LGHDT and CDR2 is YNNKEL in the germline V gene (reference sequence). V dropped 1 base and J dropped 2; count of bases not matched to a gene: 16. In nucleotides, the CDR3 is TGTGCCAGCAGCCAAGGTAAGACCCCGGGACAGGGGGTAAAAACCTACGAGCAGTACGTC. It translates to CASSQGKTPGQGVKTYEQYV.

V is TRBV19 and J is TRBJ2-3, with TRBD1 matching over 8 bases. Germline V gene lookup returns CDR1 LNHDA and CDR2 SQIVND (reference sequence). Trimming took 5 bases from V and 4 from J; bases not matched to a gene: 11. The CDR3 consists of 16 residues. CDR3 DNA sequence: TGTGCCAGTAGTGTCCGGACAGGGTTCAACTCAGATACGCAGTATTTT. Translation gives CASSVRTGFNSDTQYF.

The chain links TRBV5-4 to TRBJ2-5, with D unclear. In germline, CDR1 is SGHNT, CDR2 YYREEE (reference sequence). The CDR3 runs 13 residues. V was trimmed by 2 bases and J by 0 bases, leaving 5 bases between them. This CDR3 reads CASSLSYQETQYF. CDR3 nucleotides: TGTGCCAGCAGCTTAAGCTACCAAGAGACCCAGTACTTC. Full variable domain (missing parts from reference TRBV5-4 and TRBJ2-5): ETGVTQSPTHLIKTRGQQVTLRCSSQSGHNTVSWYQQALGQGPQFIFQYYREEENGRGNFPPRFSGLQFPNYSSELNVNALELDDSALYLCASSLSYQETQYFGPGTRLLVL.

This chain links TRBV5-1 with TRBJ2-1, with TRBD1 as a possible D gene (7 bases). In germline, CDR1 is SGHRS, CDR2 YFSETQ. The CDR3 consists of 16 residues. Trimming removed 4 bases from V and 4 bases from J, with 18 bases in between. DNA for the CDR3: TGCGCCAGCAGCCTGGATTGGGCAGGGGGGTACAATGAGCAGTTCTTC. This codes for CASSLDWAGGYNEQFF. Using reference TRBV5-1 and TRBJ2-1 for the parts outside the CDR3, the full variable domain is KAGVTQTPRYLIKTRGQQVTLSCSPISGHRSVSWYQQTPGQGLQFLFEYFSETQRNKGNFPGRFSGRQFSNSRSEMNVSTLELGDSALYLCASSLDWAGGYNEQFFGPGTRLTVL.

This chain uses TRBV28 with TRBJ2-7, with a tentative D call TRBD1 (5 bases). CDR3 size: 13 residues. V lost 6 bases to trimming and J lost 0 bases, with 9 bases between them. CDR1 MDHEN and CDR2 SYDVKM come from the germline V gene. The CDR3 loop reads CASRRQSSYEQYF. CDR3 nucleotide sequence: TGTGCCAGCAGACGACAGAGCTCCTACGAGCAGTACTTC.

V is TRBV11-2 and J is TRBJ2-7; 9 nucleotides line up with TRBD2. Germline-derived CDR1 and CDR2 are SGHAT and FQNNGV. The junction had 14 bases not matched to a gene; V was cut back by 1 base and J by 7 bases. CDR3 length: 17 residues. As DNA, the CDR3 is TGTGCCAGCAGCTTAGGGGGGGCTAGCGGGGCCTTAGGGGAGCAGTACTTC. This encodes CASSLGGASGALGEQYF.

V usage is TRBV5-1 and J usage is TRBJ1-4; no clear D gene. The V gene lost 5 bases and the J gene lost 7 bases, with 15 bases spanning the gap. Germline assignment: CDR1 SGHRS and CDR2 YFSETQ. The CDR3 runs to 14 residues. The CDR3 DNA is TGCGCCAGCAGAGGCAACGGTGGGCCTGAAAAACTGTTTTTT. Its translation: CASRGNGGPEKLFF.

In this sample, this clone turned up once. J is TRBJ2-5 and V is TRBV5-1, with 11 bases fitting TRBD1. V gave up 3 bases and J gave up 5 bases; unmatched junction bases: 3. The length of the CDR3 is 14 residues. Germline CDR1 SGHRS, CDR2 YFSETQ. Here the CDR3 reads CASSSDRGLETQYF. The CDR3 DNA is TGCGCCAGCAGCTCGGACAGGGGGCTTGAGACCCAGTACTTC.

The rearrangement joins TRBV7-3 to TRBJ2-3, with TRBD2 identical over 10 bases. Trimming took 5 bases from V and 2 from J; bases not matched to a gene: 10. The CDR3 consists of 17 residues. The germline V gene has CDR1 SGHTA and CDR2 FQGTGA. The CDR3 loop is CASSQTFTSGITDTQYF. In nucleotides, the CDR3 is TGTGCCAGCAGCCAGACTTTCACTAGCGGGATCACAGATACGCAGTATTTT. The full variable domain, in which reference TRBV7-3 and TRBJ2-3 provide the parts outside the CDR3, is GAGVSQTPSNKVTEKGKYVELRCDPISGHTALYWYRQSLGQGPEFLIYFQGTGAADDSGLPNDRFFAVRPEGSVSTLKIQRTERGDSAVYLCASSQTFTSGITDTQYFGPGTRLTVL.

J is TRBJ2-7 and V is TRBV29-1; 10 nucleotides align to TRBD2. The V gene end was trimmed by 4 bases and the J gene end by 4 bases; junction bases not matched to a gene: 4. Germline V gene data show CDR1 as SQVTM and CDR2 as ANQGSEA. The CDR3 has 13 residues. CDR3 in DNA: TGCAGCGTTGTGGCTAGCGGGGGTTACGAGCAGTACTTC. Its translation is CSVVASGGYEQYF.

V usage is TRBV10-1 and J usage is TRBJ1-1, with D tentatively TRBD1 (5 bases). The CDR3 has 13 residues. CDR1 WNHNN and CDR2 SYGVQD come from the germline V gene (reference sequence). V lost 10 bases, J lost 4 bases, and 16 bases lay in between. This chain's CDR3 is CATPSAGGTEAFF. The DNA for the CDR3 is TGCGCCACCCCCTCGGCCGGGGGCACTGAAGCTTTCTTT.

CDR3 residues: CASRSWDTYAGGGYTF. CDR3 sequence (DNA): TGTGCCAGCAGATCATGGGACACCTATGCAGGGGGTGGCTACACCTTC. The rearrangement links TRBV5-4 to TRBJ1-2, with TRBD1 matching 7 bases. With V trimmed by 5 bases and J by 7 bases, 17 bases remained unmatched. In germline, CDR1 is SGHNT, CDR2 YYREEE (reference sequence). This CDR3 comprises 16 residues.

The chain links TRBV2 to TRBJ2-2, with D tentatively TRBD2 (7 bases). CDR1 is SNHLY, CDR2 FYNNEI, per germline. The CDR3 is made up of 17 amino acids. Trimming shortened V by 3 bases and J by 0 bases, and 14 bases separated the two germline ends. The CDR3 DNA reads TGTGCCAGCAGTGATTTTTGGGGGGGCGCGAACACCGGGGAGCTGTTTTTT. Amino acids: CASSDFWGGANTGELFF.

The chain employs TRBV4-2 and TRBJ2-3, with 14 positions matching TRBD2. CDR1 is LGHNA, CDR2 YNFKEQ, per germline. Germline trimming cut 0 bases from V and 3 bases from J; bases unmatched to any gene: 14. This CDR3 has 21 amino acids. The CDR3 region is CASSQDLGTSGSGRLTDTQYF. CDR3 bases: TGTGCCAGCAGCCAAGATCTGGGGACTAGCGGGAGTGGGCGTCTTACAGATACGCAGTATTTT.

This rearrangement joins TRBV7-2 to TRBJ2-5; 10 nucleotides align to TRBD2. V trimming: 5 bases; J trimming: 2 bases; junction bases outside the gene matches: 5. Germline CDR1 reads SGHTA; CDR2 reads FQGNSA. The CDR3 totals 15 residues. The CDR3 DNA follows: TGTGCCAGCAGCCCACCTAGCGGGGGACAAGAGACCCAGTACTTC. Translation: CASSPPSGGQETQYF.

The chain recombines TRBV3-1 (or the pseudogene TRBV3-2) with TRBJ2-3, with D maybe TRBD1 (6 bases). The CDR3 extends over 15 amino acids. V dropped 4 bases and J dropped 0 bases, with 11 bases sitting between them. Germline V lookup: CDR1 LGHDT, CDR2 YNNKEL (reference sequence). The CDR3 reads CASSPQGISTDTQYF. The CDR3, as DNA: TGTGCCAGCAGCCCCCAGGGGATTAGCACAGATACGCAGTATTTT.

This chain joins TRBV30 and TRBJ2-2, with 9 bases aligning to TRBD2. V trimming: 3 bases; J trimming: 5 bases; junction bases outside the gene matches: 4. CDR1 is GTSNPN, CDR2 SVGIG, per germline (reference sequence). CDR3 length equals 14 residues. The CDR3, as DNA: TGTGCCTGGAGGGGGACTAGCAGGACCGGGGAGCTGTTTTTT. This sequence encodes CAWRGTSRTGELFF.

The genes are TRBV19 and TRBJ2-7; unclear D gene. Germline V gene lookup returns CDR1 LNHDA and CDR2 SQIVND (reference sequence). The CDR3 is 12 residues long. Trimming shortened V by 8 bases and J by 0 bases, and 8 bases separated the two germline ends. The CDR3 region is CASSSGSYEQYF. The CDR3 DNA reads TGTGCCAGTTCGTCGGGCTCCTACGAGCAGTACTTC.

This sequence joins TRBV7-6 and TRBJ2-6; possibly TRBD2 for D (6 bases). Trimming shortened V by 1 base and J by 2 bases, and 15 bases separated the two germline ends. The germline V gene encodes CDR1 SGHVS and CDR2 FNYEAQ. The CDR3 has 18 residues. Here the CDR3 DNA reads TGTGCCAGCAGCTTAGGAGTAGGCGGGGAAGCTGGGGCCAACGTCCTGACTTTC. Translating gives CASSLGVGGEAGANVLTF. Looking up the rest from reference TRBV7-6 and TRBJ2-6 gives the full variable domain: GAGVSQSPRYKVTKRGQDVALRCDPISGHVSLYWYRQALGQGPEFLTYFNYEAQQDKSGLPNDRFSAERPEGSISTLTIQRTEQRDSAMYRCASSLGVGGEAGANVLTFGAGSRLTVL.

This clone was seen more than once but under ten times. The genes are TRBV15 and TRBJ1-1; D not resolved. The CDR3 spans 14 residues. The germline V and J ends were trimmed by 0 bases and 6 bases, with 11 bases remaining between them. The germline V gene encodes CDR1 LNHNV and CDR2 YYDKDF (reference sequence). The CDR3, as DNA: TGTGCCACCAGCAGAGATCTGAGGTCACCTGAAGCTTTCTTT. Translating it yields CATSRDLRSPEAFF. The whole variable domain, remainder taken from reference TRBV15 and TRBJ1-1, is DAMVIQNPRYQVTQFGKPVTLSCSQTLNHNVMYWYQQKSSQAPKLLFHYYDKDFNNEADTPDNFQSRRPNTSFCFLDIRSPGLGDTAMYLCATSRDLRSPEAFFGQGTRLTVV.

This chain connects TRBV27 to TRBJ1-1; 7 bases fit TRBD1. V was clipped by 3 bases and J by 1 base; unmatched bases: 5. Germline V gives CDR1 MNHEY, CDR2 SMNVEV (reference sequence). There are 15 residues in the CDR3. This CDR3 is CASSLRQGWNTEAFF. CDR3 sequence (DNA): TGTGCCAGCAGTTTGCGACAGGGATGGAACACTGAAGCTTTCTTT.

The chain employs TRBV16 and TRBJ1-2, with D possibly TRBD1 on 6 matching bases. Germline V CDR1 and CDR2: KGHSY, FQNENV. The germline V and J ends were trimmed by 0 bases and 0 bases, with 14 bases remaining between them. CDR3 size: 17 residues. The CDR3 spells CASSQSVVDSPNYGYTF. CDR3 sequence (DNA): TGTGCCAGCAGCCAATCGGTAGTGGACAGTCCTAACTATGGCTACACCTTC.

V gene TRBV4-2 combines with J gene TRBJ2-1, with TRBD2 matching 7 bases. Trimming at V came to 1 base and at J to 3 bases, leaving 6 bases not matched to a gene. The CDR3 runs to 16 residues. Germline V CDR1 and CDR2: LGHNA, YNFKEQ. As DNA, the CDR3 is TGTGCCAGCAGCCAAGTAAGTAGCGGGCTCTACAATGAGCAGTTCTTC. Translated: CASSQVSSGLYNEQFF.

The chain recombines TRBV7-9 with TRBJ1-1; unclear D gene. CDR1 SEHNR and CDR2 FQNEAQ come from the germline V gene (reference sequence). There are 14 residues in the CDR3. The V and J ends lost 5 bases and 3 bases respectively, with 13 bases between them. CDR3 sequence: CASSPSAVDTEAFF. The CDR3 DNA reads TGTGCCAGCAGCCCCAGTGCGGTGGACACTGAAGCTTTCTTT.

V is TRBV4-1 and J is TRBJ2-5; 9 nucleotides line up with TRBD2. CDR3 length equals 17 residues. The V and J ends lost 3 bases and 5 bases, in that order; junction bases with no gene match: 13. Germline V gives CDR1 MGHRA, CDR2 YSYEKL. This chain's CDR3 is CASSHGGLAGGPETQYF. The CDR3 nucleotides are TGCGCCAGCAGCCACGGGGGACTCGCGGGGGGGCCGGAGACCCAGTACTTC.

V is TRBV6-6 and J is TRBJ1-5; unclear D gene. V shed 4 bases and J shed 5 bases, with 15 bases lying between them. CDR3 length: 15 residues. Germline V gene lookup returns CDR1 MNHNY and CDR2 SVGAGI (reference sequence). CDR3 in amino acids: CASSLHRAGDQPQHF. In nucleotides, the CDR3 is TGTGCCAGCAGTTTACATAGGGCGGGAGATCAGCCCCAGCATTTT.

The J gene is TRBJ1-3, the V gene TRBV5-1; TRBD1 matches 7 bases. The CDR3 spans 15 residues. Germline V gene data show CDR1 as SGHRS and CDR2 as YFSETQ. V lost 1 base and J lost 3; bases outside the gene matches: 4. The CDR3 region is CASSLIGGGGNTIYF. DNA for the CDR3: TGCGCCAGCAGCTTGATAGGGGGCGGTGGAAACACCATATATTTT.

The V gene is TRBV19, the J gene TRBJ1-2, with a weak D call TRBD1 (5 bases). CDR3 length: 13 amino acids. V was pared by 3 bases and J by 5 bases, with 10 bases between. From germline, CDR1 is LNHDA and CDR2 SQIVND (reference sequence). CDR3 nucleotides: TGTGCCAGTAGTATTGAGACAGAGTATGGCTACACCTTC. This encodes CASSIETEYGYTF.

On this clone itself: A read error may account for a junction end that differs from germline. The genes are TRBV6-1 and TRBJ2-5; 11 bases are a match to TRBD2. The CDR3 runs to 16 residues. CDR1 and CDR2 (germline): MNHNS, SASEGT. CDR3 amino acids: CAGSALTHQTSGVRHF. DNA of the CDR3: TGTGCCGGCAGTGCGCTAACCCATCAGACTAGCGGGGTCCGTCACTTC.

The rearrangement uses TRBV7-2 and TRBJ2-3; D might be TRBD2 (5 bases). Germline values: CDR1 SGHTA, CDR2 FQGNSA. V was trimmed by 2 bases and J by 4 bases, leaving 13 bases between them. The CDR3 sequence is 15 residues long. The CDR3 spells CASSLRADLPDTQYF. CDR3 nucleotide sequence: TGTGCCAGCAGCTTACGAGCGGACCTACCAGATACGCAGTATTTT.